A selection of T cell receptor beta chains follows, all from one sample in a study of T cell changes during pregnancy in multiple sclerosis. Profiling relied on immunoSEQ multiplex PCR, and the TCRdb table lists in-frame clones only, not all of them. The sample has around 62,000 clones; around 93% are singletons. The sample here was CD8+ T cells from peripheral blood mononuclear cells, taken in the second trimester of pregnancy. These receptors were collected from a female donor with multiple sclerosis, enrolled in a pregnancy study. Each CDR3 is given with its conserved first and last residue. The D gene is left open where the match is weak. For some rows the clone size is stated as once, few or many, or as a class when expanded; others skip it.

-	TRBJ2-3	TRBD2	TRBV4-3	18	TGCGCCAGCAGCCAAGCCCCTGCTAGCGGGGGCACATCAGATACGCAGTATTTT	CASSQAPASGGTSDTQYF
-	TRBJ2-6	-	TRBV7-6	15	TGTGCCGCCGGGGGTGGGGGCTCTGGGGCCAACGTCCTGACTTTC	CAAGGGGSGANVLTF
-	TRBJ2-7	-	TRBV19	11	TGTGCCAGTAGTATAGGTGGGACACGGTACTTC	CASSIGGTRYF
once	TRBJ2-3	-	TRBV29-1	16	TGCAGCGTTGCCGAAGGGGCAGGTTACCCCACAGATACGCAGTATTTT	CSVAEGAGYPTDTQYF
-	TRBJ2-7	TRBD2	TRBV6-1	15	TGTGCCAGCAGTGAAGGGACTAGCGGGAGCTACGAGCAGTACTTC	CASSEGTSGSYEQYF
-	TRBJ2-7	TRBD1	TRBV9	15	TGTGCCAGCAGCGCAAGACAGGGAATGTTCTACGAGCAGTACTTC	CASSARQGMFYEQYF
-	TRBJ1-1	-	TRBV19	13	TGTGCCAGTAGTCTCAGTTTGAACACTGAAGCTTTCTTT	CASSLSLNTEAFF
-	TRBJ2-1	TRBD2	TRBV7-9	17	TGTGCCAGCAGCTCCACTAGCGGGGGTGCCACCCCGAATGAGCAGTTCTTC	CASSSTSGGATPNEQFF
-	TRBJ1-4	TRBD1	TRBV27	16	TGTGCCAGCAGTCTTATGTCAGGGGGCACTAATGAAAAACTGTTTTTT	CASSLMSGGTNEKLFF
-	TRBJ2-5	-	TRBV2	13	TGTGCCAGCAGGCACAGGGGGGGAGAGACCCAGTACTTC	CASRHRGGETQYF
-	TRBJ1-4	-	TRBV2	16	TGTGCCAGCAGTGATTTTGGACACGGGTCTAATGAAAAACTGTTTTTT	CASSDFGHGSNEKLFF
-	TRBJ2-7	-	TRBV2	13	TGTGCCAGCATTGGGTCCCTACCAGGCGAGCAGTACTTC	CASIGSLPGEQYF
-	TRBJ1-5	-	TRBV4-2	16	TGTGCCAGCAGCCAAATCGTGGGGGGAGGAGGGCAGCCCCAGCATTTT	CASSQIVGGGGQPQHF
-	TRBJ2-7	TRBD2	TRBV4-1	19	TGCGCCAGCAGCCAAGAGGATCTAGCGGGAGCCCCAGGGTTATACGAGCAGTACTTC	CASSQEDLAGAPGLYEQYF
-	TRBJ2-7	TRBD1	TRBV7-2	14	TGTGCCAGCAGCCCGGACAGGGGATCGTACGAGCAGTACTTC	CASSPDRGSYEQYF
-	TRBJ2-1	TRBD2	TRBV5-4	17	TGTGCCAGCAGGAAACTTCCCCCAAGCGGGATCTACAATGAGCAGTTCTTC	CASRKLPPSGIYNEQFF
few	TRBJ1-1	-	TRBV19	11	TGTGCCATCGAGAGGGGGACTGAAGCTTTCTTT	CAIERGTEAFF
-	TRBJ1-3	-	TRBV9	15	TGTGCCAGCAGCGTAGTAGGGACTGAGGGAAACACCATATATTTT	CASSVVGTEGNTIYF
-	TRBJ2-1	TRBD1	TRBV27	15	TGTGCCAGCAGTTTGGGGACAGGGAGGTACAATGAGCAGTTCTTC	CASSLGTGRYNEQFF
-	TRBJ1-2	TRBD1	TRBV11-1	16	TGTGCCAGCAGCGATATCCGGGACAGGGATCACTATGGCTACACCTTC	CASSDIRDRDHYGYTF
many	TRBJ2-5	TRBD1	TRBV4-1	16	TGCGCCAGCAGCCCCCCAGGGGGACAGGACCAAGAGACCCAGTACTTC	CASSPPGGQDQETQYF
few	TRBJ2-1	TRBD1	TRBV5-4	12	TGTGCCAGCAGCCCGGACAGGGTTCGGCAGTTCTTC	CASSPDRVRQFF
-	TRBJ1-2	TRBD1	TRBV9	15	TGTGCCAGCAGCGTAGGCATGGTGGACAGGCATGGCTACACCTTC	CASSVGMVDRHGYTF
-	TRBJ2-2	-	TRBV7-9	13	TGTGCCAGCACAAGGCCTAGTTCCGGGGAGCTGTTTTTT	CASTRPSSGELFF
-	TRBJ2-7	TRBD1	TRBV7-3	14	TGTGCCAGCAGCTTGGGACAGGGCAACTCCGAGCAGTACTTC	CASSLGQGNSEQYF
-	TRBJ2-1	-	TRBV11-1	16	TGTGCCAGCAGCTTAGAGGAGGGCTACTCCTACAATGAGCAGTTCTTC	CASSLEEGYSYNEQFF
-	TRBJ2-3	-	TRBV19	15	TGTGCCAGTAGTATGAGGCGGGGGCCGGTAGATACGCAGTATTTT	CASSMRRGPVDTQYF
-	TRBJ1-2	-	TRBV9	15	TGTGCCAGCAGCGATCGGACAGCATCTACCTATGGCTACACCTTC	CASSDRTASTYGYTF
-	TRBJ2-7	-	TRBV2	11	TGTGCCAGCAGTGGTGTCAGGGAGGAGCGCTTC	CASSGVREERF
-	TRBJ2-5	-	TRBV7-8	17	TGTGCCAGCAGCTTAGTGCGGGCGGGACAGACACAAGAGACCCAGTACTTC	CASSLVRAGQTQETQYF
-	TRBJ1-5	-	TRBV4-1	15	TGCGCCAGCAGCCAAGAAGAGGATTACGGATGGCCCCAGCATTTT	CASSQEEDYGWPQHF
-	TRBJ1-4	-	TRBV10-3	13	TGTGCCATCAGGGCGGGGACGGATGAAAAACTGTTTTTT	CAIRAGTDEKLFF
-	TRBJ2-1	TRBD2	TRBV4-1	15	TGCGCCAGCAGCCTCTGGACTAGCAGCTACAATGAGCAGTTCTTC	CASSLWTSSYNEQFF
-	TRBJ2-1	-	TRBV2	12	TGTGCCAGCACCCGGGGGTACAATGAGCAGTTCTTC	CASTRGYNEQFF
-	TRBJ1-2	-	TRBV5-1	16	TGCGCCAGCAGCTCTTCGGAGAGGCGGGCCAACTATGGCTACACCTTC	CASSSSERRANYGYTF
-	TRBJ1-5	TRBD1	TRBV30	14	TGTGCCTGGACTACCGGGACAGACAATCAGCCCCAGCATTTT	CAWTTGTDNQPQHF
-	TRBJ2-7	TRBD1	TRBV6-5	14	TGTGCCAGCAGTTTGACAGGGGACAGCTACGAGCAGTACTTC	CASSLTGDSYEQYF
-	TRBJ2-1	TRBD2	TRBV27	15	TGTGCCAGCAGTTCCCTAGCGGGAGGGTACAATGAGCAGTTCTTC	CASSSLAGGYNEQFF
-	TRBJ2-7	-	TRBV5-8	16	TGTGCCAGCAGCCCGAGACGGGGGGCTCAGGGCAACGAGCAGTACTTC	CASSPRRGAQGNEQYF
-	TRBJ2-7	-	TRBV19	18	TGTGCCAGTAGTATATTCTTGTCACGGGGGAGCGCCTCCTACGAGCAGTACTTC	CASSIFLSRGSASYEQYF
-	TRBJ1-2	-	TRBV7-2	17	TGTGCCAGCAGCCCCGGGCAGGGGTTGGGATCTAACTATGGCTACACCTTC	CASSPGQGLGSNYGYTF
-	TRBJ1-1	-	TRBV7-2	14	TGTGCCAGCAGCCTCGGGGGTATGAACACTGAAGCTTTCTTT	CASSLGGMNTEAFF
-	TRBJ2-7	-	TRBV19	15	TGTGCCAGTAGTATAGATAAGGGGCAGATCTACGAGCAGTACTTC	CASSIDKGQIYEQYF
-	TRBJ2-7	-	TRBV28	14	TGTGCCAGCAGTGATCAGGACACATCCTACGAGCAGTACTTC	CASSDQDTSYEQYF
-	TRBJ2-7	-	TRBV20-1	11	TGCAGTGCTAGCAAAGGGGACGAGCAGTACTTC	CSASKGDEQYF
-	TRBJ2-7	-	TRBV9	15	TGTGCCAGCAGCGTTACCCCAGGGGTGGGGTACGAGCAGTACTTC	CASSVTPGVGYEQYF
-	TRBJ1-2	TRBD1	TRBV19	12	TGTGCCAGTAATACAGGGGTCTATGGCTACACCTTC	CASNTGVYGYTF
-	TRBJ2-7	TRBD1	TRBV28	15	TGTGCCAGCAGTTCCGGACAGGGGGCGTTTTACGAGCAGTACTTC	CASSSGQGAFYEQYF
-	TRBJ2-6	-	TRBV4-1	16	TGCGCCAGCAGCCAAGATTGGGGGGCTGGGGCCAACGTCCTGACTTTC	CASSQDWGAGANVLTF
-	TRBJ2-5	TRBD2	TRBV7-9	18	TGTGCCAGCAGCTTAGCAGGGCGGGGGGCAGCCCTCGGTGGGACCCAGTACTTC	CASSLAGRGAALGGTQYF
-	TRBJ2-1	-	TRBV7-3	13	TGTGCCAGCAGCGCACCCCGGGGAGGTGAGCAGTTCTTC	CASSAPRGGEQFF